A single sample gave rise to the 29 T cell receptor beta chains below, sequenced in a study of Ad26.COV2.S vaccination and SARS-CoV-2 variants. The treatment denotes: 15 to 20 received Ad26.COV2.S at low or high dose, single or two shots; 5 received placebo; per-sample allocation not given. Specimen acquisition occurred on day 63 following the initial vaccine or placebo injection. Assay used: immunoSEQ multiplex PCR; TCRdb lists only in-frame clones, some missing. Seen here are fewer than 800,000 clones, around 90% observed once, and the top ten hold approximately 1.5%. The sample in question was peripheral blood, obtained in a trial of Ad26.COV2.S vaccine versus placebo. All receptors derive from a person between 18 and 65 years old who received the Ad26.COV2.S COVID-19 vaccine or a placebo.

J is TRBJ1-1 and V is TRBV7-9; no clear D. Germline V gives CDR1 SEHNR, CDR2 FQNEAQ (reference sequence). V lost 5 bases and J 1 base, leaving 14 bases between the germline ends. The CDR3 sequence is 15 residues long. CDR3 DNA: TGTGCCAGCAGCCGGGTTTCGGTGAGGAACACTGAAGCTTTCTTT. Translating gives CASSRVSVRNTEAFF. Together with reference TRBV7-9 and TRBJ1-1, the CDR3 gives the full variable domain: DTGVSQNPRHKITKRGQNVTFRCDPISEHNRLYWYRQTLGQGPEFLTYFQNEAQLEKSRLLSDRFSAERPKGSFSTLEIQRTEQGDSAMYLCASSRVSVRNTEAFFGQGTRLTVV.

This chain links TRBV6-2 or TRBV6-3 with TRBJ2-5; a possible D gene is TRBD2 (5 bases). CDR1 MNHEY and CDR2 SVGEGT come from the germline V gene. The CDR3 length is 12 residues. V gave up 4 bases and J gave up 7 bases, with 10 bases separating them. CDR3 bases: TGTGCCAGCAGTTCGGACTCCGGGACCCAGTACTTC. This gives the protein CASSSDSGTQYF.

This chain joins TRBV4-2 and TRBJ2-5; no clear D gene. Germline V CDR1 and CDR2: LGHNA, YNFKEQ. The CDR3 spans 14 residues. Trimming left V 5 bases short and J 1 base short, with 11 bases between. The CDR3 is CASSADESQETQYF. The CDR3 DNA is TGTGCCAGCAGCGCCGACGAGTCCCAAGAGACCCAGTACTTC.

The rearrangement uses TRBV18 and TRBJ2-7; TRBD2 matches 11 bases. This CDR3 region has 20 residues. Germline lookup yields CDR1 KGHSH and CDR2 LQKENI. The junction had 19 bases not matched to a gene; V was cut back by 6 bases and J by 0 bases. CDR3 nucleotides: TGTGCCAGCTCCCATCTCGGGACTAGCGGTCTCTACTCAAGCTCCTACGAGCAGTACTTC. Amino acids: CASSHLGTSGLYSSSYEQYF.

The J gene is TRBJ1-2, the V gene TRBV20-1; no clear D gene. The CDR3 has 11 residues. V was cut by 0 bases and J by 4 bases, with 3 bases left in between. In germline, CDR1 is DFQATT, CDR2 SNEGSKA (reference sequence). Written as DNA, the CDR3 is TGCAGTGCTAGAGACACCTATGGCTACACCTTC. This codes for CSARDTYGYTF.

Comment on this clone: Other DNA sequences within the sample encode an identical CDR3. V and J are TRBV5-1 and TRBJ2-5; D is uncertain. The CDR3 consists of 13 residues. Germline V lookup: CDR1 SGHRS, CDR2 YFSETQ. Trimming removed 4 bases from V and 2 bases from J, with 9 bases in between. CDR3 nucleotide sequence: TGCGCCAGCAGCCTGGTGGGTCAAGAGACCCAGTACTTC. Its translation is CASSLVGQETQYF.

This clone turned up a few times. The rearrangement links TRBV6-5 to TRBJ2-7; 7 bases agree with TRBD2. V lost 2 bases and J lost 0; bases outside the gene matches: 4. The CDR3 has 15 amino acids. Germline loops: CDR1 MNHEY, CDR2 SVGAGI. The CDR3 DNA reads TGTGCCAGCAGTTACGCTAGCGGAAGCTCCTACGAGCAGTACTTC. Translation: CASSYASGSSYEQYF.

The DNA of the CDR3 is TGTGCCAGTAGTGTGGGAAAGGGACCCTACGAGCAGTACTTC. This codes for CASSVGKGPYEQYF. The gene calls are TRBV19 and TRBJ2-7; D possibly matches TRBD1 or TRBD2 (5 bases each). This CDR3 spans 14 amino acids. Germline V gives CDR1 LNHDA, CDR2 SQIVND (reference sequence). Trimming stripped 5 bases from V and 2 bases from J, with 13 bases between.

This chain uses TRBV19 with TRBJ2-6; tentatively, D is TRBD1 or TRBD2 (5 bases each). The CDR3 loop spans 15 amino acids. Trimming shortened V by 11 bases and J by 4 bases, and 18 bases separated the two germline ends. Germline V gives CDR1 LNHDA, CDR2 SQIVND (reference sequence). The CDR3 sequence is CAGRGSGSGANVLTF. CDR3 sequence (DNA): TGTGCCGGCCGGGGCAGCGGATCGGGGGCCAACGTCCTGACTTTC.

The J gene is TRBJ2-1, the V gene TRBV18; TRBD2 aligns across 7 bases. CDR1 is KGHSH and CDR2 is LQKENI in the germline V gene. The CDR3 runs 15 residues. V gave up 6 bases and J gave up 0 bases; unmatched junction bases: 5. The CDR3 loop is CASSPSGVSYNEQFF. CDR3 in DNA: TGTGCCAGCTCGCCGAGCGGGGTCTCCTACAATGAGCAGTTCTTC.

Note on this clone: The sample holds other DNA sequences that translate to the same CDR3. The chain has TRBV19 and TRBJ1-1; D gene unclear. This CDR3 has 13 amino acids. The V gene lost 6 bases and the J gene lost 2 bases, with 10 bases spanning the gap. Germline lookup yields CDR1 LNHDA and CDR2 SQIVND (reference sequence). This CDR3 is CASSRTVNTEAFF. The CDR3 DNA is TGTGCCAGTAGCAGGACGGTTAACACTGAAGCTTTCTTT.

This chain connects TRBV19 to TRBJ1-5; perhaps TRBD1 as D (5 bases). The CDR3 is made up of 14 amino acids. V lost 3 bases to trimming and J lost 7 bases, with 13 bases between them. Germline V gene sequence: CDR1 LNHDA, CDR2 SQIVND (reference sequence). The CDR3, as DNA: TGTGCCAGTAGTATTCCGGGCTCAGGGCAGCCCCAGCATTTT. Translation: CASSIPGSGQPQHF. Using reference TRBV19 and TRBJ1-5 for the parts outside the CDR3, the full variable domain is DGGITQSPKYLFRKEGQNVTLSCEQNLNHDAMYWYRQDPGQGLRLIYYSQIVNDFQKGDIAEGYSVSREKKESFPLTVTSAQKNPTAFYLCASSIPGSGQPQHFGDGTRLSIL.

This chain joins TRBV12-3 or TRBV12-4 and TRBJ2-1; D might be TRBD2 (5 bases). The CDR3 is made up of 13 amino acids. The V gene lost 9 bases and the J gene lost 0 bases, with 9 bases spanning the gap. The CDR3 DNA sequence: TGTGCCAGTTCGGGAAGCTCCTACAATGAGCAGTTCTTC. Residues: CASSGSSYNEQFF.

This chain links TRBV14 with TRBJ2-7; D is unresolved. CDR3 size: 15 residues. Looked up from germline, CDR1 is SGHDN and CDR2 is FVKESK. Trimming removed 0 bases from V and 4 bases from J, with 13 bases in between. CDR3 bases: TGTGCCAGCAGCCAAGAGGTAGGGTCCCTGTACGAGCAGTACTTC. Protein sequence: CASSQEVGSLYEQYF.

This clone was seen only a few times. The chain recombines TRBV23-1 with TRBJ2-3; 8 bases match TRBD1. TRBV23-1 is assigned to the ORF class and has an uncertain function. The CDR3 covers 16 residues. V dropped 3 bases and J dropped 1; count of bases not matched to a gene: 6. DNA of the CDR3: TGCGCCAGCAGTCATGGCCAGGGGGCTGGCACAGATACGCAGTATTTT. Translated: CASSHGQGAGTDTQYF.

This chain uses TRBV12-5 with TRBJ1-5, with TRBD1 identical over 7 bases. V lost 6 bases and J lost 0; bases outside the gene matches: 8. Germline V gene lookup returns CDR1 LGHNT and CDR2 FRNRAP. The CDR3 spans 16 residues. CDR3 nucleotide sequence: TGTGCTAGTGGCCCCGGGACAGTAAATAGCAATCAGCCCCAGCATTTT. This sequence encodes CASGPGTVNSNQPQHF. Variable domain in full (rest from reference TRBV12-5 and TRBJ1-5): DARVTQTPRHKVTEMGQEVTMRCQPILGHNTVFWYRQTMMQGLELLAYFRNRAPLDDSGMPKDRFSAEMPDATLATLKIQPSEPRDSAVYFCASGPGTVNSNQPQHFGDGTRLSIL.

The chain recombines TRBV18 with TRBJ1-1, with 8 bases aligning to TRBD1. The V segment lost 3 bases and the J segment 1 base; nucleotides outside the gene matches: 10. Per the germline V gene, CDR1 is KGHSH and CDR2 is LQKENI. CDR3 length equals 17 residues. CDR3 coding DNA: TGTGCCAGCTCACCTTTCGTTCAGGGGGCTGCGAACACTGAAGCTTTCTTT. It encodes CASSPFVQGAANTEAFF. The full variable domain, in which reference TRBV18 and TRBJ1-1 provide the parts outside the CDR3, is NAGVMQNPRHLVRRRGQEARLRCSPMKGHSHVYWYRQLPEEGLKFMVYLQKENIIDESGMPKERFSAEFPKEGPSILRIQQVVRGDSAAYFCASSPFVQGAANTEAFFGQGTRLTVV.

This clone was seen a single time. The V and J genes are TRBV11-3 and TRBJ2-1; D call uncertain. The CDR3 runs 15 residues. The germline V gene encodes CDR1 SGHNT and CDR2 YENEEA. With 5 bases removed from V and 6 bases from J, the gap between germline ends came to 17 bases. CDR3: CASSPSQAAFNEQFF. The CDR3 nucleotides read TGTGCCAGCAGCCCCTCGCAGGCAGCCTTCAATGAGCAGTTCTTC.

This clone came up once. The gene calls are TRBV20-1 and TRBJ1-2; TRBD1 might be the D (5 bases). The CDR3 runs to 12 residues. Germline V CDR1 and CDR2: DFQATT, SNEGSKA (reference sequence). Trimming took off 3 bases at V and 5 bases at J, with 10 bases between the two ends. The CDR3: CSASESGYGYTF. DNA for the CDR3: TGCAGTGCTAGTGAGTCAGGGTATGGCTACACCTTC.

The rearrangement links TRBV5-1 to TRBJ1-1; D is ambiguous. The CDR3 has 14 amino acids. V gave up 1 base and J gave up 4 bases, with 11 bases separating them. Germline V gene sequence: CDR1 SGHRS, CDR2 YFSETQ. CDR3 region: CASSLHNVGTEAFF. The CDR3 coding sequence is TGCGCCAGCAGCTTGCATAATGTCGGCACTGAAGCTTTCTTT.

Concerning this clone: The same CDR3 is also encoded by other DNA sequences in this sample. This chain joins TRBV24-1 and TRBJ2-3; D gene uncertain. V was clipped by 5 bases and J by 0 bases, with 5 bases between them. Germline V CDR1 and CDR2: KGHDR, SFDVKD. The CDR3 is 13 residues long. The CDR3 DNA follows: TGTGCCACCAGTGGCCCCAGCACAGATACGCAGTATTTT. Its protein product is CATSGPSTDTQYF.

The genes are TRBV18 and TRBJ1-4; D gene uncertain. Germline V CDR1 and CDR2: KGHSH, LQKENI. V gave up 0 bases and J gave up 8 bases, with 10 bases separating them. The CDR3 spans 14 residues. This CDR3 is CASSPPAGGEKLFF. The CDR3 nucleotides are TGTGCCAGCTCACCACCGGCAGGTGGGGAAAAACTGTTTTTT.

This chain uses TRBV24-1 with TRBJ2-1; no clear D gene. Germline CDR1 and CDR2: KGHDR and SFDVKD. The CDR3 consists of 9 residues. Trimming shortened V by 9 bases and J by 9 bases, and 5 bases separated the two germline ends. For the CDR3, the DNA is TGTGCCACCCAAGGTGAGCAGTTCTTC. It encodes CATQGEQFF.

The chain combines TRBV20-1 with TRBJ1-1; tentative D call: TRBD1 (6 bases). There are 15 residues in the CDR3. Germline values: CDR1 DFQATT, CDR2 SNEGSKA (reference sequence). With 3 bases removed from V and 1 base from J, the gap between germline ends came to 15 bases. The chain's CDR3 is CSASPLGQTNTEAFF. The CDR3 DNA follows: TGCAGTGCTAGTCCTCTGGGACAAACGAACACTGAAGCTTTCTTT.

This clone was recorded a few times. V is TRBV5-6 and J is TRBJ1-2; 7 bases are a match to TRBD1. J lost 0 bases, V lost 4 bases, and 6 bases had no gene match. Per germline, CDR1 SGHDT and CDR2 YYEEEE. This CDR3 is built from 15 residues. CDR3 residues: CASSEGAGANYGYTF. The CDR3 nucleotides read TGTGCCAGCAGCGAGGGGGCAGGAGCTAACTATGGCTACACCTTC.

On this clone itself: Other DNA variants within this sample encode the same CDR3. The rearrangement uses TRBV3-1 (or the pseudogene TRBV3-2) and TRBJ2-5, with 11 bases lining up with TRBD1. Germline loops: CDR1 LGHDT, CDR2 YNNKEL (reference sequence). The length of the CDR3 is 16 residues. Unmatched junction bases numbered 3, after V lost 3 bases and J lost 0 bases. CDR3 sequence reads: CASSQGDRGYQETQYF. The CDR3 nucleotides are TGTGCCAGCAGCCAGGGGGACAGGGGGTACCAAGAGACCCAGTACTTC.

The chain uses TRBV30 and TRBJ2-7; 9 nucleotides match TRBD2. Germline trimming cut 0 bases from V and 9 bases from J; bases unmatched to any gene: 6. Germline CDR1 GTSNPN, CDR2 SVGIG (reference sequence). The CDR3 spans 13 residues. CDR3 protein: CAWSVLAGTPQYF. The CDR3 coding sequence is TGTGCCTGGAGTGTACTAGCGGGTACGCCGCAGTACTTC.

The chain joins TRBV5-4 to TRBJ2-5; possibly TRBD2 for D (5 bases). Trimming pared 4 bases from V and 1 base from J, leaving 11 bases between. Germline CDR1 reads SGHNT; CDR2 reads YYREEE (reference sequence). The CDR3 runs to 14 residues. CDR3 sequence reads: CASSPTRTQETQYF. CDR3 coding DNA: TGTGCCAGCAGCCCTACTAGGACCCAAGAGACCCAGTACTTC.

The CDR3 bases are TGCGCCAGCAGCTTAGACAGGGGGCACGGTGAAAAACTGTTTTTT. Translated: CASSLDRGHGEKLFF. The J gene is TRBJ1-4, the V gene TRBV5-1, with 10 bases aligning to TRBD1. Germline lookup yields CDR1 SGHRS and CDR2 YFSETQ. V shed 2 bases and J 7 bases; nucleotides not matched to a gene: 5. The CDR3 is 15 residues long.